The 16 T cell receptor beta chains below all came from one sample that was sequenced in a study of CD8 T cells in Susac syndrome (dated by TCRdb to between 2017 and 2020). Preparation of the library involved the immunoSEQ multiplex PCR assay. RNA was extracted using the RNeasy kit, and roughly 0.45 to 1 microgram was reverse transcribed with random hexamers. TCRdb handled the public reads itself, with Q25 trimming in fastp and clone calling in MiXCR, and kept productive beta chains. When rows share a CDR3 protein, they turn into one entry using the most common DNA and genes. This sample comprises about 22,000 distinct CDR3 sequences, approximately 93% of them detected only once. Clones ranked in the top ten supply less than 0.35% of the sample. The sample taken for sequencing was CD8+ T cells from PBMCs. Every receptor here comes from a human donor in good health.

This rearrangement joins TRBV7-2 to TRBJ2-1; weak D call: TRBD2 (5 bases). This CDR3 is 13 amino acids long. Germline V CDR1 and CDR2: SGHTA, FQGNSA. V dropped 4 bases and J dropped 4 bases, with 8 bases sitting between them. CDR3 nucleotide sequence: TGTGCCAGCAGCTCGGGGTCATACAATGAGCAGTTCTTC. This codes for CASSSGSYNEQFF.

The V gene is TRBV4-3, the J gene TRBJ1-1; the D gene is possibly TRBD1 (5 bases). V shed 5 bases and J shed 6 bases, with 19 bases lying between them. Germline V gives CDR1 LGHNA, CDR2 YSLEER. CDR3 size: 15 residues. The CDR3 DNA reads as TGCGCCAGCAGCGAGGGGCAGCCATTGGGTCCTGAAGCTTTCTTT. Protein product: CASSEGQPLGPEAFF.

The rearrangement links TRBV24-1 to TRBJ2-1; D is undetermined. CDR3 length: 11 residues. Germline V gene sequence: CDR1 KGHDR, CDR2 SFDVKD. V lost 2 bases and J lost 9, with 4 bases in between. As DNA, the CDR3 is TGTGCCACCAGTGATTCCGGTGAGCAGTTCTTC. Translating it yields CATSDSGEQFF.

This clonotype was observed a single time. The chain combines TRBV4-1 with TRBJ1-1; 9 nucleotides match TRBD1. Germline-derived CDR1 and CDR2 are MGHRA and YSYEKL. The J segment lost 1 base and the V segment lost 3 bases, leaving 3 bases of the junction unmatched. CDR3 length equals 15 residues. The DNA for the CDR3 is TGCGCCAGCAGCCACTGGACAGGGGAGAACACTGAAGCTTTCTTT. Amino acid sequence: CASSHWTGENTEAFF.

The chain has TRBV4-3 and TRBJ2-7; D tentatively reads TRBD1 or TRBD2 (6 bases each). The CDR3 contains 15 residues. Trimming took off 5 bases at V and 2 bases at J, with 16 bases between the two ends. From germline, CDR1 is LGHNA and CDR2 YSLEER. The CDR3 reads CASSSFRGGAYEQYF. CDR3 nucleotides: TGCGCCAGCAGCTCATTCAGGGGAGGTGCCTACGAGCAGTACTTC.

V usage is TRBV19 and J usage is TRBJ2-1; 8 nucleotides line up with TRBD2. Germline CDR1 and CDR2: LNHDA and SQIVND (reference sequence). This CDR3 contains 15 residues. Germline trimming cut 3 bases from V and 2 bases from J; bases unmatched to any gene: 3. CDR3 DNA sequence: TGTGCCAGTAGTATTAAGCGGGGGCCCTACAATGAGCAGTTCTTC. Translating it yields CASSIKRGPYNEQFF.

J is TRBJ2-1 and V is TRBV10-3, with 7 nucleotides matching TRBD2. Germline CDR1 and CDR2: ENHRY and SYGVKD. J lost 7 bases, V lost 3 bases, and 12 bases had no gene match. The CDR3 covers 16 residues. Here the CDR3 reads CAISDKLAGLGNEQFF. DNA for the CDR3: TGTGCCATCAGTGACAAGTTAGCGGGTCTTGGGAATGAGCAGTTCTTC.

The chain is built from TRBV19 and TRBJ1-1; D is unresolved. Trimming cost V 5 bases and J 1 base, with 11 bases left between them. CDR1 LNHDA and CDR2 SQIVND come from the germline V gene (reference sequence). The CDR3 spans 14 residues. The CDR3 protein is CASSEPDGNTEAFF. Here the CDR3 DNA reads TGTGCCAGTAGTGAACCGGACGGGAACACTGAAGCTTTCTTT.

The chain combines TRBV2 with TRBJ2-5; no clear D. The CDR3 runs to 13 residues. With 2 bases removed from V and 5 bases from J, the gap between germline ends came to 9 bases. Germline V gene data show CDR1 as SNHLY and CDR2 as FYNNEI. The DNA of the CDR3 is TGTGCCAGCAGTGAAAGTCCGACGGAGACCCAGTACTTC. Translating gives CASSESPTETQYF.

The CDR3 DNA sequence: TGCAGCGTTGATGCAGGTCCTGGGGAGCAGTACTTC. Amino acids: CSVDAGPGEQYF. The V and J genes are TRBV29-1 and TRBJ2-7, with no clear D. Per germline, CDR1 SQVTM and CDR2 ANQGSEA. The CDR3 sequence is 12 residues long. V lost 3 bases and J 7 bases, leaving 13 bases between the germline ends.

V and J are TRBV20-1 and TRBJ2-1; TRBD2 aligns across 8 bases. V gave up 6 bases and J gave up 6 bases; unmatched junction bases: 16. Germline values: CDR1 DFQATT, CDR2 SNEGSKA (reference sequence). The CDR3 totals 16 residues. The CDR3 reads CSALMEAGVIINEQFF. CDR3 nucleotides: TGCAGTGCCCTGATGGAAGCGGGGGTCATTATCAATGAGCAGTTCTTC.

This chain uses TRBV27 with TRBJ1-5; D perhaps matches TRBD1 (5 bases). Trimming stripped 10 bases from V and 4 bases from J, with 11 bases between. CDR3 length: 12 amino acids. Per germline, CDR1 MNHEY and CDR2 SMNVEV (reference sequence). CDR3 sequence (DNA): TGTGCCACCTCGGGGGGGAATCAGCCCCAGCATTTT. Protein product: CATSGGNQPQHF.

CDR3 nucleotides: TGTGCCAGCAGCTTAGGAGGGTTCTACGAGCAGTACTTC. It translates to CASSLGGFYEQYF. This sequence joins TRBV13 and TRBJ2-7; D is uncertain. CDR1 and CDR2 from the germline V gene are PRHDT and FYEKMQ (reference sequence). Trimming removed 0 bases from V and 3 bases from J, with 6 bases in between. The CDR3 is made up of 13 amino acids.

The DNA of the CDR3 is TGTGCCAGCAGTTCACATAGGACTGAGCAGTTCTTC. Amino acid sequence: CASSSHRTEQFF. The chain has TRBV7-6 and TRBJ2-1; D unclear. The CDR3 extends over 12 amino acids. Trimming removed 6 bases from V and 9 bases from J, with 12 bases in between. Germline V gene sequence: CDR1 SGHVS, CDR2 FNYEAQ.

CDR3 DNA: TGCGCCAGCAGTGAAAAAGCGGAGACAGATACGCAGTATTTT. Translated, it gives CASSEKAETDTQYF. V gene TRBV10-1 combines with J gene TRBJ2-3; perhaps TRBD2 as D (5 bases). Trimming took off 3 bases at V and 3 bases at J, with 10 bases between the two ends. The CDR3 totals 14 residues. Per the germline V gene, CDR1 is WNHNN and CDR2 is SYGVQD (reference sequence).

This sequence joins TRBV2 and TRBJ2-1, with D maybe TRBD2 (5 bases). V was trimmed by 8 bases and J by 7 bases, leaving 9 bases between them. Germline CDR1 is SNHLY and CDR2 is FYNNEI. The CDR3 is made up of 11 amino acids. CDR3 residues: CASPSGNEQFF. The DNA of the CDR3 is TGTGCCAGCCCGTCGGGGAATGAGCAGTTCTTC.